Below, 30 T cell receptor beta chains from the same sample are listed, as sequenced in a study of technical replicates of blood from a handful of donors. Generated by immunoSEQ multiplex PCR, the TCRdb table keeps only in-frame clones and is missing some. Of 76,000 or so clones listed, 80% to 90% were seen once; the top ten hold roughly 4.8%. Input material: PBMCs. Every receptor here comes from a human donor in good health. Some clones in this sample may be carry-over from other donors' samples.

The genes are TRBV19 and TRBJ1-5, with 10 bases identical to TRBD1. CDR3 length: 15 residues. Germline V gene lookup returns CDR1 LNHDA and CDR2 SQIVND (reference sequence). The ends lost 6 bases at V and 5 bases at J; junction bases unmatched: 7. The CDR3 sequence is CASSVGQGHYQPQHF. The DNA of the CDR3 is TGTGCCAGTAGCGTGGGACAGGGGCACTATCAGCCCCAGCATTTT.

V is TRBV28 and J is TRBJ2-7; D gene ambiguous. The CDR3 sequence is 12 residues long. Germline assignment: CDR1 MDHEN and CDR2 SYDVKM. The V gene lost 3 bases and the J gene lost 3 bases, with 6 bases spanning the gap. In DNA, the CDR3 is TGTGCCAGCAGTTTTCAGAACTACGAGCAGTACTTC. Amino acid sequence: CASSFQNYEQYF.

This chain uses TRBV9 with TRBJ2-1; tentatively, D is TRBD2 (5 bases). V lost 4 bases and J lost 4, with 18 bases in between. Germline V gives CDR1 SGDLS, CDR2 YYNGEE. CDR3 length: 16 residues. The CDR3 protein is CASSPRAHSAYNEQFF. CDR3 in DNA: TGTGCCAGCAGCCCCCGCGCGCATAGCGCATACAATGAGCAGTTCTTC.

The V call is TRBV2, the J call TRBJ1-1; a possible D gene is TRBD1 (6 bases). Trimming took off 2 bases at V and 9 bases at J, with 7 bases between the two ends. Germline V lookup: CDR1 SNHLY, CDR2 FYNNEI. The CDR3 has 11 residues. The CDR3 bases are TGTGCCAGCAGTGAATGGGGGCAAGCTTTCTTT. Its translation is CASSEWGQAFF.

The chain employs TRBV7-8 and TRBJ1-1; TRBD1 matches at 7 bases. The V segment lost 5 bases and the J segment 6 bases; nucleotides outside the gene matches: 3. Germline loops: CDR1 SGHVS, CDR2 FQNEAQ. The CDR3 length is 12 residues. CDR3 sequence (DNA): TGTGCCAGCAGCATCGACAGGGCTGAAGCTTTCTTT. Translating gives CASSIDRAEAFF.

J is TRBJ2-3 and V is TRBV7-2; D may be TRBD2 (5 bases). The CDR3 sequence is 15 residues long. CDR1 SGHTA and CDR2 FQGNSA come from the germline V gene. V gave up 3 bases and J gave up 2 bases, with 12 bases separating them. The DNA for the CDR3 is TGTGCCAGCAGCTTTCAGGACTTCAACACAGATACGCAGTATTTT. Amino acid sequence: CASSFQDFNTDTQYF.

As concerns this clone: This CDR3 is also generated by other DNA sequences in the sample. The chain links TRBV30 to TRBJ2-7, with 7 bases fitting TRBD2. The germline gives CDR1 GTSNPN, CDR2 SVGIG (reference sequence). CDR3 size: 14 residues. V trimming: 0 bases; J trimming: 0 bases; junction bases outside the gene matches: 2. CDR3 in DNA: TGTGCCTGGAGTGTGGGAGGGACCTCCTACGAGCAGTACTTC. It specifies CAWSVGGTSYEQYF.

The rearrangement joins TRBV10-1 to TRBJ2-1; weak D call: TRBD2 (5 bases). This CDR3 is built from 16 residues. Trimming left V 3 bases short and J 2 bases short, with 14 bases between. Germline V gene sequence: CDR1 WNHNN, CDR2 SYGVQD (reference sequence). In nucleotides, the CDR3 is TGCGCCAGCAGTGAATCTCGAAAGCGGACCTACAATGAGCAGTTCTTC. Its translation is CASSESRKRTYNEQFF.

The chain uses TRBV27 and TRBJ2-7; D gene unclear. Trimming removed 5 bases from V and 3 bases from J, with 11 bases in between. Germline V gives CDR1 MNHEY, CDR2 SMNVEV (reference sequence). This CDR3 spans 13 amino acids. CDR3 nucleotides: TGTGCCAGCAGTACCGGGTCCCACTACGAGCAGTACTTC. Translating it yields CASSTGSHYEQYF.

This sequence joins TRBV5-6 and TRBJ2-1; D might be TRBD2 (5 bases). There are 16 residues in the CDR3. The V gene's germline CDR1 is SGHDT and CDR2 YYEEEE. V lost 0 bases, J lost 5 bases, and 15 bases lay in between. The CDR3 nucleotides read TGTGCCAGCAGCTTGGTCGTGGGAGTGTTCAACAATGAGCAGTTCTTC. Translating it yields CASSLVVGVFNNEQFF.

The V gene is TRBV6-5, the J gene TRBJ2-7; the match to TRBD2 covers 7 bases. Trimming at V came to 0 bases and at J to 0 bases, leaving 2 bases not matched to a gene. CDR3 length: 15 residues. Germline V gene lookup returns CDR1 MNHEY and CDR2 SVGAGI. The CDR3 nucleotides are TGTGCCAGCAGTTACTCGGCTAGCGGCTCCTACGAGCAGTACTTC. The encoded protein is CASSYSASGSYEQYF.

This rearrangement joins TRBV5-8 to TRBJ2-2; no definite D call. This CDR3 has 16 amino acids. Germline CDR1 and CDR2: SGHTS and YDEGEE. Trimming took 3 bases from V and 0 from J, leaving 12 bases between them. CDR3 protein: CASSSLTPTNTGELFF. The DNA of the CDR3 is TGTGCCAGCAGCTCCCTCACACCAACGAACACCGGGGAGCTGTTTTTT.

The genes are TRBV7-2 and TRBJ2-7, with 9 bases lining up with TRBD1. V dropped 4 bases and J dropped 2; count of bases not matched to a gene: 6. Germline values: CDR1 SGHTA, CDR2 FQGNSA. The CDR3 is made up of 15 amino acids. CDR3 in DNA: TGTGCCAGCAGCTCAGACAGGGGGGTAACCTACGAGCAGTACTTC. Protein: CASSSDRGVTYEQYF. Together with reference TRBV7-2 and TRBJ2-7, the CDR3 gives the full variable domain: GAGVSQSPSNKVTEKGKDVELRCDPISGHTALYWYRQSLGQGLEFLIYFQGNSAPDKSGLPSDRFSAERTGGSVSTLTIQRTQQEDSAVYLCASSSDRGVTYEQYFGPGTRLTVT.

J is TRBJ1-1 and V is TRBV21-1; the listed D gene, TRBD1, was not tested against the DNA. TRBV21-1 is given as a pseudogene. The CDR3 is 18 residues long. For the CDR3, the DNA is TGTGCCAGCAGCAAAGATGGTCTGAAGGCCAGGGGGCACACTGAAGCTTTCTTT. This sequence encodes CASSKDGLKARGHTEAFF.

The genes are TRBV7-2 and TRBJ2-1; 14 nucleotides align to TRBD2. V was clipped by 5 bases and J by 4 bases; unmatched bases: 4. The CDR3 is 16 residues long. Germline values: CDR1 SGHTA, CDR2 FQGNSA. CDR3 sequence (DNA): TGTGCCAGCAGCCCCGGGACTAGCGGGAGATACAATGAGCAGTTCTTC. Its translation: CASSPGTSGRYNEQFF.

The CDR3 DNA reads as TGTGCCAGCAGCGTGTCTCCAGGGTACACCGGGGAGCTGTTTTTT. This gives the protein CASSVSPGYTGELFF. The chain employs TRBV9 and TRBJ2-2, with D perhaps matching TRBD1 (5 bases). The CDR3 is 15 residues long. The V end was cut by 2 bases, the J end by 3 bases, with 11 bases between. Germline V gene sequence: CDR1 SGDLS, CDR2 YYNGEE. Combining the CDR3 with reference TRBV9 and TRBJ2-2 gives the whole variable domain DSGVTQTPKHLITATGQRVTLRCSPRSGDLSVYWYQQSLDQGLQFLIQYYNGEERAKGNILERFSAQQFPDLHSELNLSSLELGDSALYFCASSVSPGYTGELFFGEGSRLTVL.

The chain combines TRBV13 with TRBJ2-7, with 11 bases matching TRBD2. The germline CDR1 and CDR2 sequences are PRHDT and FYEKMQ (reference sequence). The CDR3 is made up of 18 amino acids. After removal of 5 bases from V and 0 bases from J, the junction contained 12 bases not matched to a gene. CDR3 nucleotide sequence: TGTGCCAGCAGCCCCCCCGCGCGACTAGCGGGGTCCTCCTACGAGCAGTACTTC. It translates to CASSPPARLAGSSYEQYF.

The genes are TRBV5-1 and TRBJ2-7, with D tentatively TRBD2 (6 bases). The CDR3 spans 14 residues. Trimming removed 2 bases at V and 3 bases at J, with 12 bases between. Germline V gene sequence: CDR1 SGHRS, CDR2 YFSETQ. The CDR3 DNA sequence: TGCGCCAGCAGCTTCGAAAGCGGGCGCTACGAGCAGTACTTC. This sequence encodes CASSFESGRYEQYF.

The rearrangement uses TRBV19 and TRBJ2-7; no firm D call. V shed 4 bases and J shed 4 bases, with 11 bases lying between them. The CDR3 loop spans 13 amino acids. CDR1 LNHDA and CDR2 SQIVND come from the germline V gene (reference sequence). The CDR3 is CASSTRLTYEQYF. The CDR3 DNA sequence: TGTGCCAGTAGTACCAGGTTAACTTACGAGCAGTACTTC.

The V and J genes are TRBV29-1 and TRBJ2-7; no firm D call. The CDR3 sequence is 12 residues long. CDR1 SQVTM and CDR2 ANQGSEA come from the germline V gene. The V and J ends lost 5 bases and 5 bases respectively, with 13 bases between them. The CDR3 bases are TGCAGCGTTCTCGTTTCTCGAGACGAGCAGTACTTC. This gives the protein CSVLVSRDEQYF.

The genes are TRBV2 and TRBJ1-6, with 7 bases identical to TRBD1. Germline lookup yields CDR1 SNHLY and CDR2 FYNNEI. The CDR3 is 15 amino acids. The ends lost 3 bases at V and 8 bases at J; junction bases unmatched: 7. The CDR3 loop reads CASSERGTGDSPLHF. As DNA, the CDR3 is TGTGCCAGCAGTGAGAGGGGCACAGGGGATTCACCCCTCCACTTT. The whole variable domain, filled in from reference TRBV2 and TRBJ1-6, reads EPEVTQTPSHQVTQMGQEVILRCVPISNHLYFYWYRQILGQKVEFLVSFYNNEISEKSEIFDDQFSVERPDGSNFTLKIRSTKLEDSAMYFCASSERGTGDSPLHFGNGTRLTVT.

The rearrangement uses TRBV11-2 and TRBJ1-1; D gene unclear. Per germline, CDR1 SGHAT and CDR2 FQNNGV. CDR3 length: 13 amino acids. V was trimmed by 3 bases and J by 3 bases, leaving 8 bases between them. The CDR3 coding sequence is TGTGCCAGCAGCTTTTCCCGGGACACTGAAGCTTTCTTT. This sequence encodes CASSFSRDTEAFF.

The chain carries TRBV4-3 and TRBJ2-1, with D possibly TRBD2 on 7 matching bases. In germline, CDR1 is LGHNA, CDR2 YSLEER. CDR3 length: 16 residues. The germline V and J ends were trimmed by 0 bases and 1 base, with 10 bases remaining between them. CDR3 in DNA: TGCGCCAGCAGCCAAGAGGGAGGGGGTTCCTACAATGAGCAGTTCTTC. Translation gives CASSQEGGGSYNEQFF.

V usage is TRBV11-2 and J usage is TRBJ2-7, with 14 nucleotides matching TRBD2. The V and J ends lost 5 bases and 0 bases, in that order; junction bases with no gene match: 9. The germline CDR1 and CDR2 sequences are SGHAT and FQNNGV. The CDR3 extends over 18 amino acids. The CDR3 bases are TGTGCCAGCAGCCCCCTGACTAGCGGGAGGGTGAGCTCCTACGAGCAGTACTTC. This encodes CASSPLTSGRVSSYEQYF.

The genes are TRBV20-1 and TRBJ2-5, with D perhaps matching TRBD2 (5 bases). Germline-derived CDR1 and CDR2 are DFQATT and SNEGSKA (reference sequence). This CDR3 spans 11 amino acids. Trimming took 3 bases from V and 4 from J, leaving 6 bases between them. In nucleotides, the CDR3 is TGCAGTGCTAGGGGGAGAGAGACCCAGTACTTC. Translating gives CSARGRETQYF.

The chain joins TRBV5-1 to TRBJ2-2; 7 bases align to TRBD2. V was clipped by 7 bases and J by 3 bases; unmatched bases: 3. The germline V gene has CDR1 SGHRS and CDR2 YFSETQ. The CDR3 has 13 residues. The CDR3: CASHSGHTGELFF. CDR3 nucleotides: TGCGCCAGCCATAGCGGGCACACCGGGGAGCTGTTTTTT.

The gene calls are TRBV19 and TRBJ1-5; D possibly corresponds to TRBD1 (6 bases). CDR3 length: 17 amino acids. Germline CDR1 reads LNHDA; CDR2 reads SQIVND (reference sequence). Trimming removed 10 bases at V and 1 base at J, with 23 bases between. In nucleotides, the CDR3 is TGTGCCACTGGGGGCCTGCTGATCCAAGGCAGCAATCAGCCCCAGCATTTT. As protein: CATGGLLIQGSNQPQHF.

The rearrangement uses TRBV6-1 and TRBJ2-7; a weak D match, TRBD1 (5 bases). Trimming took 1 base from V and 6 from J, leaving 10 bases between them. There are 13 residues in the CDR3. Per the germline V gene, CDR1 is MNHNS and CDR2 is SASEGT. The CDR3 here is CASSEDLTGEQYF. The CDR3 nucleotides are TGTGCCAGCAGTGAAGACCTTACAGGCGAGCAGTACTTC.

This clone was counted only a few times. This rearrangement joins TRBV18 to TRBJ2-2, with D unclear. CDR1 and CDR2 (germline): KGHSH, LQKENI. There are 14 residues in the CDR3. The V gene lost 3 bases and the J gene lost 1 base, with 6 bases spanning the gap. The CDR3 DNA reads TGTGCCAGCTCACCCTTACAGAACACCGGGGAGCTGTTTTTT. It yields the protein CASSPLQNTGELFF.

The CDR3 nucleotides read TGTGCCAGCAGCCCAGGGTCCGGAAACACCATATATTTT. The encoded protein is CASSPGSGNTIYF. V gene TRBV7-2 combines with J gene TRBJ1-3; a possible D gene is TRBD1 (5 bases). The CDR3 consists of 13 residues. V lost 5 bases and J lost 4, with 9 bases in between. The V gene's germline CDR1 is SGHTA and CDR2 FQGNSA. Complete variable domain (other parts from reference TRBV7-2 and TRBJ1-3): GAGVSQSPSNKVTEKGKDVELRCDPISGHTALYWYRQSLGQGLEFLIYFQGNSAPDKSGLPSDRFSAERTGGSVSTLTIQRTQQEDSAVYLCASSPGSGNTIYFGEGSWLTVV.